This TCR beta chain was retrieved from a study of shared clonotypes between healthy human individuals (dated by TCRdb to 2018 to 2020). For the study in its entirety: The cohort included three men and a couple of women between 18 and 49 years of age. For each donor, CD4 naive and CD4 memory were each run on three plates, CD8 naive on two plates, and CD8 memory on one plate. Libraries were prepared and TCR repertoires were sequenced by different laboratories using diverse techniques, in order to increase sequencing depth and limit assay-specific biases. Blood TCR repertoires of four to six healthy adults were deeply sequenced to estimate repertoire size and the extent of clonotype sharing between individuals. Between about 0.9 and 9 billion PBMCs per donor were obtained by leukapheresis. The full study reports these points: Estimated clonotype richness was generally larger for naive than for memory subsets. When a handful of donors were compared, the shared fraction of clonotypes was around 5% for naive CD4, 3.5% to 4% for naive CD8, 2% to 2.5% for memory CD4, and around 0.4% for memory CD8. Sampling was restricted to blood, and TCR repertoires in tissue are likely to differ from TCR repertoires in blood. Pairwise subsampling led to the expectation that sequencing depth would affect the degree of clonotype sharing among donors. Compared with non-shared clonotypes, clonotypes shared by all four sorted-subset donors had higher generation probabilities. Rarefaction of sorted-subset datasets indicated incomplete sequencing despite the large sequencing depth. Because the study included a small number of donors, the genetic and exposure-history diversity represented was limited.

Using the deep immunoSEQ assay, TCR CDR3 regions were amplified from genomic DNA by multiplex PCR. Extracted genomic DNA from each cell subset was distributed evenly across all wells of several immunoSEQ 96-well plates, and each plate was treated as a replicate. For sorted subsets, each replicate PCR was loaded with 200 ng genomic DNA, equivalent to 30,000 or so T cell genomes. The purified libraries were quantified using a Qubit 3.0 fluorometer, sized with a Bioanalyzer 2100, and then quantified again using the KAPA Library Quantification kit. Every immunoSEQ 96-well plate was sequenced on a dedicated single-read 150-cycle Illumina NextSeq 550 flow cell. Concerning the study's data processing: Because only junctional sequences without quality scores were contained in the immunoSEQ output, filtering matching that applied to full-length reads could not be performed. Sequences were annotated with PyIR, a Python wrapper for IgBLAST v1.9, and V/J genes and CDR3 were assigned using IMGT germline references. Reads were filtered out if the reads had weak V/J assignments (E-value above 1e-6), no CDR3, stop codons, out-of-frame junctions, or ambiguous translated residues. V3J clonotypes were defined as sequences sharing the same inferred V gene, J gene, and CDR3 amino acid sequence. Percentage overlap between repertoires was computed as shared unique clonotypes divided by the size of the smaller repertoire. Richness of each repertoire was evaluated using RTK rarefaction, the Chao1 estimator, and Recon v2.1 estimates of unobserved clonotypes. Generation probabilities were computed with OLGA for all TCRbeta clonotypes obtained by the gDNA method from four donors. What TCRdb holds here is the immuneACCESS table cut down to in-frame rearrangements. Part of the clones is not present; checked against another copy, under half of the missing clones reflect an unresolved V gene, and the others are unexplained. From that table come the V and J calls and clone size; the DNA was used to work out D and trimming. For this sample the table gives 1.6 million or so clones, of which 98% were detected only once. The top ten clonotypes cover 0.3% to 0.45% of the sample.

Donors were healthy HIV-negative adults with no recently reported acute infections or vaccinations. Every donor was a Caucasian adult living in Nashville, Tennessee, USA. CD4+ T cells were enriched by magnetic negative selection, after which naive cells were positively selected on CD45RA and the negative fraction was taken as the memory subset. After blood collection by leukapheresis, PBMCs were isolated using Ficoll-Histopaque density gradient centrifugation and then cryopreserved in the vapor phase of liquid nitrogen. Purity and quantity of every magnetically sorted T cell population were checked by analytical flow cytometry. Genomic DNA was isolated from each sorted fraction and quantified by UV absorbance on a Nanodrop 2000c. The CDR3 goes from the cysteine to the phenylalanine over 13 residues. CDR3 DNA is the only sequence kept; it has 39 bases, read in frame from the first base. V loses 4 bases of germline sequence and J loses 5 bases, and the interval between the two ends is 12 bases. The germline V gene (reference sequence) gives CDR1 as LNHDA and CDR2 as SQIVND.

Of note for this clone: Its antigen is unknown. Base qualities are not recorded, but no much larger clone differs from it by a single base.

The chain is assembled from TRBV19 and TRBJ2-7; no D gene is confidently identified. The sequence was collected from a man in his thirties or forties in good health. Sequencing was performed on naive CD4+ T cells sorted from blood. According to the study, the label for this sample's cell subset or site signals: CD45RA+ positively selected. The base sequence is TGTGCCAGTAGTACCCGTGGTAGGGACGAGCAGTACTTC. Its translation reads: CASSTRGRDEQYF.